This TCR beta chain was identified during a study of OX40 agonist ivuxolimab in advanced cancers. Generated by immunoSEQ multiplex PCR, the TCRdb table keeps only in-frame clones and is missing some. The data hold roughly 26,000 clones, with around nine tenths observed a single time. The germline CDR1 and CDR2 sequences are MDHEN and SYDVKM. Trimming shortened V by 3 bases and J by 8 bases, and 16 bases separated the two germline ends. The length of the CDR3 is 14 residues. This TCR derives from an adult with an advanced solid tumor such as melanoma, head and neck, liver or kidney cancer. V and J are TRBV28 and TRBJ2-5; D gene unclear. Material: CD4+ or CD8+ T cells sorted from blood, obtained in a trial of the OX40 agonist ivuxolimab. The CDR3 loop is CASSFPGPDVTQYF. CDR3 sequence (DNA): TGTGCCAGCAGTTTTCCCGGGCCAGATGTTACCCAGTACTTC. The full variable domain, its missing parts supplied by reference TRBV28 and TRBJ2-5, is DVKVTQSSRYLVKRTGEKVFLECVQDMDHENMFWYRQDPGLGLRLIYFSYDVKMKEKGDIPEGYSVSREKKERFSLILESASTNQTSMYLCASSFPGPDVTQYFGPGTRLLVL.